The present entry profiles one T cell receptor beta chain with its context. Its antigen is as yet unknown. The record originates from a study of cytomegalovirus exposure and HLA in healthy donors. CDR1 is SGHTA, CDR2 FQGNSA, per germline. This CDR3 region has 14 residues. V was trimmed by 1 base and J by 5 bases, leaving 12 bases between them. PCR used 60 Vbeta primers and 13 Jbeta primers. Using immunoSEQ multiplex PCR, the repertoire was profiled, and TCRdb retains in-frame clones only, with some absent. The sample records 170,000 or so clones, 77% being singletons. Study-wide points: One cluster of highly shared sequence variants probably arose as a sequencing artifact.

Sequencing was carried out using PBMCs. This chain links TRBV7-2 with TRBJ2-7; D might be TRBD2 (6 bases). The source of this sequence is a woman under 40 in good health and CMV-seropositive. The CDR3 DNA reads as TGTGCCAGCAGCTTAGAGGCGGGAAATCACGAGCAGTACTTC. Protein sequence: CASSLEAGNHEQYF.